Described below is a single T cell receptor beta chain sequence and its context. Which antigen it targets is not known. Base quality data are lacking; no much larger clone is found one base away. Explained via the paper, the time point label denotes: about 28 days (+/-7) after the second vaccine dose. AZD1222 recipients with second doses at about 4 weeks or about 12 weeks were pooled, because spike-specific TCR depth and breadth did not differ between schedules. Samples from vaccinated people were obtained from the UK trials COV001 and COV002, which included a single-blind randomized controlled phase 2/3 trial of AZD1222 (ChAdOx1 nCoV-19) in healthy adults. For TCRbeta chain sequencing, PBMC samples from trial participants were taken at day 0 and at day 28 after the second dose. This specimen belongs to a study of T cell responses to AZD1222 COVID-19 vaccine (dated by TCRdb to the early 2020s). Context from the whole study: A total of about 240 trial participants underwent TCR sequencing, of whom 200 to 220 received two doses of AZD1222 and some 26 received two doses of the MenACWY control vaccine. Trial participants were enrolled into age subgroups of 18-55, 56-69 and 70-plus years, which contained roughly 140, 27 and 60 TCR-sequenced participants, respectively.

The CDR3 regions of human TCRbeta chains were analyzed by immunosequencing. Per the authors' processing: TCRs in the repertoires were matched against a reference library of SARS-CoV-2-specific TCRs that had been generated with the MIRA antigen-specificity platform. Breadth was defined as the fraction of unique TCRs that were SARS-CoV-2-associated. Depth was defined as the fraction of total T cells that were SARS-CoV-2-associated. Using the MIRA data, each spike-specific TCR was assigned both to the spike region to which the TCR was reactive and to a CD4 or CD8 class. Log10-transformed breadth and depth values were compared by one-way ANOVA with Sidak's multiple comparisons tests. TCRdb holds this immuneACCESS table with in-frame rearrangements only. Some clones are missing; in checked studies, unresolved V genes explain under half, and the rest has no known cause. The D gene and trimming were derived from the DNA, and the V and J assignments and clone size from that table. Across this sample there are about 110,000 clones, with about 88% seen only once. Clones ranked in the top ten supply approximately 40% of the sample.

Points the paper makes about the study in general: In the small 56-69-year group, the increase in depth fell short of significance, most likely because of low power. Conclusions about previously exposed vaccinees are limited, since just a handful of AZD1222 recipients were seropositive for SARS-CoV-2 at baseline. Vaccine-associated CD4 TCRs spanned the whole spike protein, with dominant responses in regions 160-218 and 743-854. After two AZD1222 doses, spike-specific TCR breadth and depth were significantly higher than at day 0 and than in MenACWY recipients. Nearly half of unique spike-specific TCRs reportedly recognized epitopes outside regions mutated in the B.1.351 and B.1.1.7 variants. Because no day 14 peak-response samples were available, repertoires were characterized only after the peak T cell response. Most participants were white British and females outnumbered males, and the authors suggested that clonal diversity may have been underestimated.

The sample in question was peripheral blood, obtained 28 days after the second AZD1222 dose. This sequence was found in an adult who received the AZD1222 COVID-19 vaccine.

The DNA is TGCAGCGTTTACCACAGGAGCGCCTACGAGCAGTACTTC. Its coded protein is CSVYHRSAYEQYF. The rearrangement combines TRBV29-1 with TRBJ2-7, and possibly TRBD1, on 5 matching bases. Including cysteine and phenylalanine, the CDR3 has 13 amino acids. CDR3 DNA is the only sequence kept; it has 39 bases, read in frame from the first base. The CDR1 and CDR2 encoded by the germline V gene are SQVTM and ANQGSEA. Trimming at the junction amounts to 5 bases on V and 2 bases on J, and the germline ends lie 13 bases apart.